This TCR beta chain originates from a study of cytomegalovirus exposure and HLA in healthy donors. From germline, CDR1 is MDHEN and CDR2 SYDVKM. CDR3 length: 13 residues. Trimming stripped 8 bases from V and 1 base from J, with 11 bases between. For this clone: Its antigen is not identified.

Some clones are missing from TCRdb's copy, which holds only in-frame ones; the method was immunoSEQ multiplex PCR. The sample holds 68,000 or so clones, 90% to 95% seen once. Study findings and constraints: It was found in a later analysis that first-cohort TCR clusters tended to co-occur in the 120 validation repertoires. In vitro data verified a few CMV-associated chains as specific for CMV antigens.

This receptor was taken from a man between 18 and 29 years old in good health and CMV-seronegative. Sequenced input: PBMCs. V usage is TRBV28 and J usage is TRBJ1-1; D remains ambiguous. The CDR3 coding sequence is TGTGCCAGCCTCATCCCAGGGAACACTGAAGCTTTCTTT. The encoded protein is CASLIPGNTEAFF.